This T cell receptor beta chain was sequenced for a study of regulatory T cells in long-lasting Graves disease. Documented time point: newly diagnosed GD, antithyroid drugs for less than 3 months. PBMCs were the source of the RNA used for TCR sequencing. Between the trimmed V and J ends, which lost 5 bases and 1 base, there was a span of 18 bases. The CDR3 has 16 amino acids. Germline values: CDR1 SGHRS, CDR2 YFSETQ. Arm-PCR of CDR3 regions and iRepertoire HTBI primers were the basis on which TCR beta libraries were built. TCRdb re-derived calls from the multiplex PCR reads in MiXCR, one entry per CDR3 protein. The sample yields about 320,000 distinct CDR3 sequences, under 20% seen once. In its sample, this clonotype was seen many times.

The chain couples TRBV5-1 to TRBJ1-1; possible D gene TRBD1, 5 bases. The sequence came from a female donor with Graves disease. The sequencing here drew on peripheral blood mononuclear cells (PBMCs), taken at new diagnosis, from a patient treated with antithyroid drugs. The CDR3 sequence: CASSTTRRGRNTEAFF. The CDR3 nucleotides read TGCGCCAGCAGTACTACCCGAAGGGGTCGGAACACTGAAGCTTTCTTT.